Below are 2 T cell receptor beta chains sequenced from a single sample in a study of Ad26.COV2.S vaccination and SARS-CoV-2 variants. Treatment defined: around 19 received Ad26.COV2.S at low or high dose, single or two shots; several received placebo; per-sample allocation not given. It was on day 63 after the first vaccine or placebo injection that samples were taken. The assay was immunoSEQ multiplex PCR, and TCRdb's table has in-frame clones only and misses some. The data hold fewer than 800,000 clones, with 89% observed a single time. The source material was peripheral blood, sampled in a trial of Ad26.COV2.S vaccine versus placebo. These receptors were collected from a person between 18 and 65 years old who received the Ad26.COV2.S COVID-19 vaccine or a placebo.

This chain uses TRBV5-6 with TRBJ2-7; D is unclear. CDR3 size: 17 residues. Germline V CDR1 and CDR2: SGHDT, YYEEEE. Trimming shortened V by 2 bases and J by 7 bases, and 25 bases separated the two germline ends. CDR3 in DNA: TGTGCCAGCAGCTTTCCAGGCCTTGACTCCTTCTACGAGGAGCAGTACTTC. This gives the protein CASSFPGLDSFYEEQYF. The variable domain in full, completed from reference TRBV5-6 and TRBJ2-7, reads DAGVTQSPTHLIKTRGQQVTLRCSPKSGHDTVSWYQQALGQGPQFIFQYYEEEERQRGNFPDRFSGHQFPNYSSELNVNALLLGDSALYLCASSFPGLDSFYEEQYFGPGTRLTVT.

The rearrangement uses TRBV27 and TRBJ2-1; 9 bases agree with TRBD2. The ends lost 6 bases at V and 10 bases at J; junction bases unmatched: 7. The CDR3 is made up of 13 amino acids. Germline CDR1 MNHEY, CDR2 SMNVEV (reference sequence). CDR3 amino acids: CASRVREGAEQFF. CDR3 DNA: TGTGCCAGCAGAGTGCGGGAGGGAGCAGAGCAGTTCTTC.